This T cell receptor beta chain appears in the sequencing data of a study of breast tumors, draining lymph nodes, adjacent tissues. General observations from the study: Data only fit, rather than demonstrated, lymph node origin of most tumor T cells. Compared with lymph nodes, tumors were less diverse; compared with nontumor tissue, more. Luminal-like breast cancer showed significantly higher tumor–nontumor repertoire similarity than basal-like. Most tumor T cells seemingly derive from lymph node, then expand in tumor.

Germline lookup yields CDR1 SGHRS and CDR2 YFSETQ. The CDR3 runs to 15 residues. V shed 1 base, J shed 3 bases, and the junction held 6 bases outside the gene matches. This clonotype was recorded at least ten times. Its target is not known. MiXCR was run by TCRdb on the multiplex PCR reads, yielding one entry per CDR3 protein. Among 21,000 or so distinct CDR3 sequences, 40% to 45% were seen once, and the ten largest hold around 24%. What was sequenced was breast tumor tissue. The gene calls are TRBV5-1 and TRBJ2-7; 8 bases are shared with TRBD1. The sequence came from a female donor with breast cancer. Some clones in this sample may be carry-over from other donors' samples. The CDR3: CASSLSPGTGYEQYF. CDR3 nucleotides: TGCGCCAGCAGCTTGTCGCCGGGGACAGGCTACGAGCAGTACTTC. The entire variable domain, with the rest obtained from reference TRBV5-1 and TRBJ2-7, is as follows: KAGVTQTPRYLIKTRGQQVTLSCSPISGHRSVSWYQQTPGQGLQFLFEYFSETQRNKGNFPGRFSGRQFSNSRSEMNVSTLELGDSALYLCASSLSPGTGYEQYFGPGTRLTVT.